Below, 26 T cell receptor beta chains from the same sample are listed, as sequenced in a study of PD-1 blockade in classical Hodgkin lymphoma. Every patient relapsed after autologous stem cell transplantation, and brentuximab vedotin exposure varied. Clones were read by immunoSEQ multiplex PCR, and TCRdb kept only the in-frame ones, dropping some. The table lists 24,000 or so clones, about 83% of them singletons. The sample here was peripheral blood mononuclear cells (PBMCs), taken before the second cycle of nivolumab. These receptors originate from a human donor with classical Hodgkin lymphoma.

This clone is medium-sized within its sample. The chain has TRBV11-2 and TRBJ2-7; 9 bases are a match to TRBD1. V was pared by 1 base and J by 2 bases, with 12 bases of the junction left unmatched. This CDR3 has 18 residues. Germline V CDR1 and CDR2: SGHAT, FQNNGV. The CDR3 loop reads CASSLVGGTGRVTYEQYF. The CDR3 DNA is TGTGCCAGCAGCTTAGTGGGGGGGACAGGGAGGGTTACCTACGAGCAGTACTTC.

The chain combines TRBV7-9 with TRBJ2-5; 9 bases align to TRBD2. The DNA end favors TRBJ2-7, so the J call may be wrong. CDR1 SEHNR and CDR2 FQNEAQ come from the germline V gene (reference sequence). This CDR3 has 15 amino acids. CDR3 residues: CASSLVTSGLYEQYF. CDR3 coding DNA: TGTGCCAGCAGCTTAGTCACTAGCGGGCTCTACGAGCAGTACTTC.

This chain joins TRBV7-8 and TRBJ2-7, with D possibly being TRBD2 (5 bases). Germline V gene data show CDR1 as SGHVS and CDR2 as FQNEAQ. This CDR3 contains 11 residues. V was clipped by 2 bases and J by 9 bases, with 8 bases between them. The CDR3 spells CASSLPGLQYF. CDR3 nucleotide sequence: TGTGCCAGCAGCTTACCGGGATTGCAGTACTTC. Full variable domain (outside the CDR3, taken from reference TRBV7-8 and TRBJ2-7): GAGVSQSPRYKVAKRGQDVALRCDPISGHVSLFWYQQALGQGPEFLTYFQNEAQLDKSGLPSDRFFAERPEGSVSTLKIQRTQQEDSAVYLCASSLPGLQYFGPGTRLTVT.

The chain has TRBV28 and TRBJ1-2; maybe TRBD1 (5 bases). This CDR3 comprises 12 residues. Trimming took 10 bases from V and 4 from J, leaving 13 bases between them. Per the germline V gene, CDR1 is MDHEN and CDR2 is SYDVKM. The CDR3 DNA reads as TGTGCCACCACACAGGACCTCTATGGCTACACCTTC. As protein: CATTQDLYGYTF.

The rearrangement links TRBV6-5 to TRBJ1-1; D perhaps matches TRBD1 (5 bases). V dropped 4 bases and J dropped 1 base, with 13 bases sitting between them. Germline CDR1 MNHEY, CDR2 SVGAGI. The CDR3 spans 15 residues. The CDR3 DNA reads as TGTGCCAGCAGTTTTTGGGGGAAGAGGAACACTGAAGCTTTCTTT. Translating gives CASSFWGKRNTEAFF.

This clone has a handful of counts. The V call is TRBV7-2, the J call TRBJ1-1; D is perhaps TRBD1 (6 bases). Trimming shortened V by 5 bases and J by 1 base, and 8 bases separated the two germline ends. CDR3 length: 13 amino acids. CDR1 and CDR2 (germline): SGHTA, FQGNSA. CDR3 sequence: CASSEGQNTEAFF. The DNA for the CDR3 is TGTGCCAGCAGCGAGGGACAGAACACTGAAGCTTTCTTT.

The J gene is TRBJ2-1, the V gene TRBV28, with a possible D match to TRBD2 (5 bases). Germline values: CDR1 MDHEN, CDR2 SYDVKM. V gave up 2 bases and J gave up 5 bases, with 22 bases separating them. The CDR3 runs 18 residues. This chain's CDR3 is CASSLPYTGGQENNEQFF. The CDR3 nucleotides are TGTGCCAGCAGTTTACCTTACACTGGAGGCCAAGAGAACAATGAGCAGTTCTTC. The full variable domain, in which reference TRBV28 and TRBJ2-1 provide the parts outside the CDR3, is DVKVTQSSRYLVKRTGEKVFLECVQDMDHENMFWYRQDPGLGLRLIYFSYDVKMKEKGDIPEGYSVSREKKERFSLILESASTNQTSMYLCASSLPYTGGQENNEQFFGPGTRLTVL.

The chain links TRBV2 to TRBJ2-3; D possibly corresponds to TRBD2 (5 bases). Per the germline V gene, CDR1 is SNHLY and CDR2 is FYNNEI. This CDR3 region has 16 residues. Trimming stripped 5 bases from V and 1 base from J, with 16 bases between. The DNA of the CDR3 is TGTGCCAGCAGTCCCCTTTGGCTAGCACGCACAGATACGCAGTATTTT. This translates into CASSPLWLARTDTQYF.

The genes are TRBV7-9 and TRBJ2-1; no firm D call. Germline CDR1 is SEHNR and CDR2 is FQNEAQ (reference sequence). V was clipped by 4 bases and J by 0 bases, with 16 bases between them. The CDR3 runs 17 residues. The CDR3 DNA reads TGTGCCAGCAGCTCCAGGATCGGTCTCAGCTCCTACAATGAGCAGTTCTTC. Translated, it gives CASSSRIGLSSYNEQFF.

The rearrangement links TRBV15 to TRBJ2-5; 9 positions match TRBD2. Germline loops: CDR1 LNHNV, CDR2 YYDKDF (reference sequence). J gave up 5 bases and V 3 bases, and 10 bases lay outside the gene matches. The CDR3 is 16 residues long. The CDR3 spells CATSRGLAEPPETQYF. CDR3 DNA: TGTGCCACCAGCAGGGGACTAGCTGAACCCCCGGAGACCCAGTACTTC.

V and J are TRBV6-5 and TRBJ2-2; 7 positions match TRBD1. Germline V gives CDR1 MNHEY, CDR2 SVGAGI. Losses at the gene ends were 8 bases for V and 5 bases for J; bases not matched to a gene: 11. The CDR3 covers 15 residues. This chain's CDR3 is CASRRPGQKTGELFF. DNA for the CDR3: TGTGCCAGCCGACGGCCGGGACAGAAAACCGGGGAGCTGTTTTTT.

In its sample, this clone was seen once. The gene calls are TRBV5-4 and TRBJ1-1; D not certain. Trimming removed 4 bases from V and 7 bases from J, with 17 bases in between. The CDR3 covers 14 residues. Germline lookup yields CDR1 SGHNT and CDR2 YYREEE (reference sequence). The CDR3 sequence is CASSRSGQWGEAFF. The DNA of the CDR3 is TGTGCCAGCAGCCGGAGTGGGCAATGGGGTGAAGCTTTCTTT.

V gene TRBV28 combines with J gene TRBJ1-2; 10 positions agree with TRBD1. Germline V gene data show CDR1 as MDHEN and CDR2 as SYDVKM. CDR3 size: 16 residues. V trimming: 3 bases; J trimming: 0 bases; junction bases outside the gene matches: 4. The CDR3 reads CASSLGGTGANYGYTF. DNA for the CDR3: TGTGCCAGCAGTTTGGGCGGGACAGGGGCTAACTATGGCTACACCTTC.

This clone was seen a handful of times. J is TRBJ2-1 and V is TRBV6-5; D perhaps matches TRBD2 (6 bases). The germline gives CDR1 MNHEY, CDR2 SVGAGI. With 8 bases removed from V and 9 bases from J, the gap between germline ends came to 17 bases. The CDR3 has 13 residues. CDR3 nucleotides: TGTGCCAGCCTAAGCTTGGGGGGACGTGAGCAGTTCTTC. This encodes CASLSLGGREQFF.

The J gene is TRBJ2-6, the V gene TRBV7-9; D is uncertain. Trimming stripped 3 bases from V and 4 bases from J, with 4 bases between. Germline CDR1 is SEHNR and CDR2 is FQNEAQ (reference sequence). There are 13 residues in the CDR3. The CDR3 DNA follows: TGTGCCAGCAGCTTCGGGGGGGCCAACGTCCTGACTTTC. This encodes CASSFGGANVLTF.

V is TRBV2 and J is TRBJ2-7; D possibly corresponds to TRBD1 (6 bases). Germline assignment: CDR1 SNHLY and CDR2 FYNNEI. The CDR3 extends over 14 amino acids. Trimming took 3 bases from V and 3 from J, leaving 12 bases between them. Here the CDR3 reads CASSDQGTIYEQYF. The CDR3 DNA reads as TGTGCCAGCAGTGATCAGGGGACGATCTACGAGCAGTACTTC.

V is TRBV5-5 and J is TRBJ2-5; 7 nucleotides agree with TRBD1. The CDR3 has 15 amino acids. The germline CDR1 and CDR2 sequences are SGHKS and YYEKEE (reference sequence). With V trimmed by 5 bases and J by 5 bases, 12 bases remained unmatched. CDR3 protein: CASSDQGVDSETQYF. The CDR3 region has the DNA TGTGCCAGCAGTGATCAGGGGGTGGACAGTGAGACCCAGTACTTC.

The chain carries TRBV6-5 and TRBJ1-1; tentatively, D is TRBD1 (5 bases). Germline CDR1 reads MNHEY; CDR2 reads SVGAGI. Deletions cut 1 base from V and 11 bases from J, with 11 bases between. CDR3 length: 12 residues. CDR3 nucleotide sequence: TGTGCCAGCAGTTACTGGCAGGGCAAGGCTTTCTTT. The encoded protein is CASSYWQGKAFF.

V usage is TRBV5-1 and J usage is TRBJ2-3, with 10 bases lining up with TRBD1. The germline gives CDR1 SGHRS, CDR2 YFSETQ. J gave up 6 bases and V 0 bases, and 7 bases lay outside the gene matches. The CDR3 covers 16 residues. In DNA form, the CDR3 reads TGCGCCAGCAGCTTGGAGGTGGACAGGGGGGTCGATACGCAGTATTTT. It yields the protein CASSLEVDRGVDTQYF.

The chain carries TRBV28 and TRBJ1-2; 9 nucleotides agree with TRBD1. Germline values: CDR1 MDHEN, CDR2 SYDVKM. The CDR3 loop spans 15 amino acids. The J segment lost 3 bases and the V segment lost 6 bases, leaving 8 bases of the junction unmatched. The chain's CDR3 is CASRPRTGEYYGYTF. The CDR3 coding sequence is TGTGCCAGCAGACCGCGGACAGGGGAGTACTATGGCTACACCTTC.

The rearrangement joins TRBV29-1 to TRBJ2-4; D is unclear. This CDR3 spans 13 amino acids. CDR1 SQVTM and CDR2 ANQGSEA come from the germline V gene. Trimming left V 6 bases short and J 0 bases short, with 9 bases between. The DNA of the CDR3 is TGCAGCGTGGGGTTTCTAGCCAAAAACATTCAGTACTTC. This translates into CSVGFLAKNIQYF.

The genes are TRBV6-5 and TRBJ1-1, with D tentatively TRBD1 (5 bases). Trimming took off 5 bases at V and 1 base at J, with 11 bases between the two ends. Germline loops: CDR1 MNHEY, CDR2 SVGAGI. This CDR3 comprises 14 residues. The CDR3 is CASSAAGANTEAFF. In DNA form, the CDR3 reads TGTGCCAGCAGTGCCGCCGGGGCGAACACTGAAGCTTTCTTT.

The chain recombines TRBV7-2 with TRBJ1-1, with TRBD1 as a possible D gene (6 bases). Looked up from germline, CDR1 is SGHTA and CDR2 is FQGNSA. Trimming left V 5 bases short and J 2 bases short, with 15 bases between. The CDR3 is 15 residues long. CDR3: CASSNSLDRNTEAFF. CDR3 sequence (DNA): TGTGCCAGCAGCAATAGCCTGGACAGAAACACTGAAGCTTTCTTT.

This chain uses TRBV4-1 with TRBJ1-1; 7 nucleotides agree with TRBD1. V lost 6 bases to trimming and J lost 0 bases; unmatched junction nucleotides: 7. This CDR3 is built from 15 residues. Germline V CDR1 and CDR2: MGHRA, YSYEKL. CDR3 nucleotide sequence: TGCGCCAGCAGACCTACACAGGGGCTGAACACTGAAGCTTTCTTT. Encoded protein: CASRPTQGLNTEAFF.

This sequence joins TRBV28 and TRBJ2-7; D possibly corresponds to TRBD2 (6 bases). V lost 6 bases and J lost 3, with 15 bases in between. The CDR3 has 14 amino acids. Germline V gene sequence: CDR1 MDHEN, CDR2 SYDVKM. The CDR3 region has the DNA TGTGCCAGCAGGGGCCGGCGGGGCGACTACGAGCAGTACTTC. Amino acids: CASRGRRGDYEQYF.

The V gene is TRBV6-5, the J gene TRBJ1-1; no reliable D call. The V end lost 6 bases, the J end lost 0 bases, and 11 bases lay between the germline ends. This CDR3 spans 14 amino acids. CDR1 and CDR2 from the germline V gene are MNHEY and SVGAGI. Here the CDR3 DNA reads TGTGCCAGCAGCTCAGGACCGGTGAACACTGAAGCTTTCTTT. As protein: CASSSGPVNTEAFF.